This record looks at one T cell receptor (beta chain) sequence and its context. Its antigen is still unknown. One end of the junction is discordant with germline, which a read error may explain. Treatment of any kind had been given to no patient before thyroid surgery. This sample was taken from a study of metastatic and nonmetastatic thyroid tumors. Study as a whole: Comparative analysis of repertoires was undertaken across blood and tumor or nodule tissue obtained from malignant and benign thyroid patients.

Source study methods: Clinicopathological groups differed in CDR3, with these differences serving to build a distant-metastasis classifier for papillary thyroid cancer. Using MiXCR, TCRdb re-called clones from the PCR reads. Clone size and V and J calls follow TCRdb, not the original study. The data contain some 7,700 clones, roughly 33% of them singletons. Study-level points and caveats: Malignant thyroid tumors reportedly exceeded benign nodules significantly in TCR beta diversity, with the difference appearing in blood and tumor.

Germline lookup yields CDR1 MDHEN and CDR2 SYDVKM. The CDR3 is 12 residues long. Specimen: tumor tissue. J is TRBJ2-7 and V is TRBV28; D is unclear. This receptor was obtained from a female donor with papillary thyroid cancer or a benign thyroid nodule (not recorded which). Some clones in this sample may be carry-over from other donors' samples. The CDR3 sequence is CDSSSSVNEQYF. DNA of the CDR3: TGTGACAGCAGTTCGTCCGTCAACGAGCAGTACTTC.